The clone carrying this T cell receptor (beta chain) was recorded only once. Germline V CDR1 and CDR2: MNHNS, SASEGT. The CDR3 is made up of 12 amino acids. Trimming pared 3 bases from V and 3 bases from J, leaving 6 bases between. Original processing notes: Amplified reference gene primers provided the basis for estimating nucleated cell counts. Only in-frame clones appear in the TCRdb table, and some are missing; sequencing was by immunoSEQ multiplex PCR. D and trimming were read from the DNA, whereas the V and J calls and clone size are those reported in that table. The repertoire holds about 200,000 clones, approximately 78% seen once, with less than 9.5% in the top ten. This record comes from a study of blood T cell repertoires in COVID-19. Study-level background: In each case, the material was cDNA or gDNA derived from T cells, B-cell-depleted T cells, or PBMCs.

Seattle's cohort entered during active infection and was followed longitudinally. The chain employs TRBV6-1 and TRBJ2-7, with D uncertain. The specimen was peripheral blood. The source of this sequence is a woman of 80 years or more with COVID-19, enrolled during active disease. CDR3 sequence (DNA): TGTGCCAGCAGTGATGAGGACTACGAGCAGTACTTC. This sequence encodes CASSDEDYEQYF.